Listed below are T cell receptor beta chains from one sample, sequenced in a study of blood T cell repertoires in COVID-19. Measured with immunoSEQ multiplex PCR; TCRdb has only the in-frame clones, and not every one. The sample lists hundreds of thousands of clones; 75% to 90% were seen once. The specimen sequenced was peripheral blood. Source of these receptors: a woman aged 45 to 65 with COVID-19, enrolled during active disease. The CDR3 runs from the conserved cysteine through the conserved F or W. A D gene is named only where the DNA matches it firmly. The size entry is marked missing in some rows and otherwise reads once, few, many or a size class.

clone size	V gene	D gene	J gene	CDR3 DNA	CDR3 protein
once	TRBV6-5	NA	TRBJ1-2	TGTGCCAGCCAGACGCTAGATAGCTATGGCTACACCTTC	CASQTLDSYGYTF
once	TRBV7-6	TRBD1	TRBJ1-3	TGTGCCAGCAGCCCAATGGGACAGGGCCGGGGAAACACCATATATTTT	CASSPMGQGRGNTIYF
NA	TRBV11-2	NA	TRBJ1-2	TGTGCCAGCAGCTTAGCAGGGTTGTATGGCTACACCTTC	CASSLAGLYGYTF
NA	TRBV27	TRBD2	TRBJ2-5	TGTGCCAGCAGTTCGCTAGCGGGAGGAGGAGGAGAGACCCAGTACTTC	CASSSLAGGGGETQYF
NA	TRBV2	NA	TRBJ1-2	TGTGCCACCCGCCTCCAGGCCGATTACTATGGCTACACCTTC	CATRLQADYYGYTF
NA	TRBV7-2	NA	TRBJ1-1	TGTGCCAGCAGCTGGAGGGGCGGTGGGAACACTGAAGCTTTCTTT	CASSWRGGGNTEAFF
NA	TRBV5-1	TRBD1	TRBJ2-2	TGCGCCAGCAGCCATCTTACAGGGGGCGCAACCGGGGAGCTGTTTTTT	CASSHLTGGATGELFF
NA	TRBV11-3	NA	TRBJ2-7	TGTGCCAGCAGCCTCCATAGCGGCCCGGGCTACGAGCAGTACTTC	CASSLHSGPGYEQYF
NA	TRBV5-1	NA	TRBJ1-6	TGCGCCAGCAGCTTGCAGAGCCCGGGGATGGATAATTCACCCCTCCACTTT	CASSLQSPGMDNSPLHF
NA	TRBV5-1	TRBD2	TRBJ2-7	TGCGCCAGCAGCTTGTCAGCGGGAGGTTTCTCCTACGAGCAGTACTTC	CASSLSAGGFSYEQYF
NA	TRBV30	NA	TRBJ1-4	TGTGCCTGGGAAGGGATGAGGGGAGGAGGTGAAAAACTGTTTTTT	CAWEGMRGGGEKLFF
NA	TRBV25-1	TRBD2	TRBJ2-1	TGTGCCAGCAGTCGTCCTAGCGGGTACAATGAGCAGTTCTTC	CASSRPSGYNEQFF
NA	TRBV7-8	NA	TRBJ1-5	TGTGCCAGCAGCTTAGTCAATAGCAATCAGCCCCAGCATTTT	CASSLVNSNQPQHF
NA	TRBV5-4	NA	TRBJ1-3	TGTGCCAGCAGCTTGGCGGTTGAAAACACCATATATTTT	CASSLAVENTIYF
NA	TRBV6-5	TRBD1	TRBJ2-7	TGTGCCAGCTTATCTGGGACAGGCCCCTACGAGCAGTACTTC	CASLSGTGPYEQYF
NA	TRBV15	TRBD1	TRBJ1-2	TGTGCCACCAGCACGACAGGGACAAACTATGGCTACACCTTC	CATSTTGTNYGYTF
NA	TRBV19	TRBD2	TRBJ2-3	TGTGCCAGTAGTATAGAAAGGACTAGCGGTAACACAGATACGCAGTATTTT	CASSIERTSGNTDTQYF
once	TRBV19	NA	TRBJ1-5	TGTGCCAGTAGTATCACGGACAATAGCAATCAGCCCCAGCATTTT	CASSITDNSNQPQHF
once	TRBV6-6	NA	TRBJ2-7	TGTGCCAGCAGTTACCGGCCAGGGGCCTCCTACGAGCAGTACTTC	CASSYRPGASYEQYF
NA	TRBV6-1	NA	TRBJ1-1	TGTGCCAGCAGTGACAGGGGTGGTTTGGCTTTCTTT	CASSDRGGLAFF
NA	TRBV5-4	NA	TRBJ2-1	TGTGCCAGCAGCTTGGCCGGTGGCAGGAAGTACAATGAGCAGTTCTTC	CASSLAGGRKYNEQFF
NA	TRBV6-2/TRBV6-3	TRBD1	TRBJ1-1	TGTGCCAGCAGTTATGGACCGGGACAGATCAGAAACACTGAAGCTTTCTTT	CASSYGPGQIRNTEAFF